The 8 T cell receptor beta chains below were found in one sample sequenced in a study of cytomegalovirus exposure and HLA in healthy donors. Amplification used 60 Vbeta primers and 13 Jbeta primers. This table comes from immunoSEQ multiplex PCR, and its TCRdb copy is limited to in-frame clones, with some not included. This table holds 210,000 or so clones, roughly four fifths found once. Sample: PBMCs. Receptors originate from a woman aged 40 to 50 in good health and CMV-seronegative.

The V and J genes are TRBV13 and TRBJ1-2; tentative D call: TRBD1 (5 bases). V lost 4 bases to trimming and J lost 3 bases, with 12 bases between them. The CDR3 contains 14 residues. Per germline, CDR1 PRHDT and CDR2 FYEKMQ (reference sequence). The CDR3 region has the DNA TGTGCCAGCAGCTCATCCTCGGGGGACTATGGCTACACCTTC. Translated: CASSSSSGDYGYTF.

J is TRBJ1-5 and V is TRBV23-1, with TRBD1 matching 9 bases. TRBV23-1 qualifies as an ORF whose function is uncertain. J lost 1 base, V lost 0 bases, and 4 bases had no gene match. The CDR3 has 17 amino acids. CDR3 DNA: TGCGCCAGCAGTCAATCGGGACAGGGAAAGAGCAATCAGCCCCAGCATTTT. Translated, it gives CASSQSGQGKSNQPQHF.

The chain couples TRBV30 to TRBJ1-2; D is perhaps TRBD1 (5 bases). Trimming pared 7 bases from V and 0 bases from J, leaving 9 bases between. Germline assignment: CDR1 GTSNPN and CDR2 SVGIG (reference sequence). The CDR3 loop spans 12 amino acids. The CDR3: CALRGTNYGYTF. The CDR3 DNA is TGTGCCTTGCGGGGGACTAACTATGGCTACACCTTC.

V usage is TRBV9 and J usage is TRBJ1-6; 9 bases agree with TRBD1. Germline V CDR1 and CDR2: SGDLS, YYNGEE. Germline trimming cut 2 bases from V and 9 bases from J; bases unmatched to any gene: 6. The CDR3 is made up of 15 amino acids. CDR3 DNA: TGTGCCAGCAGCGTCGGTAAGGACAGGGGTTCACCCCTCCACTTT. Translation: CASSVGKDRGSPLHF.

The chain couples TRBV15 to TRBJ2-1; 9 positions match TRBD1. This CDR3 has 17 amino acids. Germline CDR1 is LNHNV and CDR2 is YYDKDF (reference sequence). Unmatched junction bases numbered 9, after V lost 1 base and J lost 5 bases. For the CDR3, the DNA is TGTGCCACCAGCAGAGGTCCGGGACAGGGTTTTGACAATGAGCAGTTCTTC. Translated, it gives CATSRGPGQGFDNEQFF.

DNA for the CDR3: TGTGCCAGCAGCTTTTGGACAGGGGGGAACACTGAAGCTTTCTTT. Residues: CASSFWTGGNTEAFF. The chain joins TRBV7-8 to TRBJ1-1, with TRBD1 identical over 10 bases. Germline values: CDR1 SGHVS, CDR2 FQNEAQ. The CDR3 covers 15 residues. Trimming removed 3 bases from V and 1 base from J; junction bases left unmatched: 2.

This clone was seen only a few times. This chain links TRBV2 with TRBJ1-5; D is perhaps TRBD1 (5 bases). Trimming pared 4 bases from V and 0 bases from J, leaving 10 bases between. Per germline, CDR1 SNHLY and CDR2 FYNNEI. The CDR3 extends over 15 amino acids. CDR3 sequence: CASSARDYSNQPQHF. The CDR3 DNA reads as TGTGCCAGCAGTGCCAGGGACTATAGCAATCAGCCCCAGCATTTT.

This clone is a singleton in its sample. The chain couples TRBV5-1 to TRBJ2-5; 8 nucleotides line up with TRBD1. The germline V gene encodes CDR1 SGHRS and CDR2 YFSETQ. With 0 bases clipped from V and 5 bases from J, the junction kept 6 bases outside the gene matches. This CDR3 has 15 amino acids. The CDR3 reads CASSLDGQGHETQYF. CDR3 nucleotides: TGCGCCAGCAGCTTGGATGGACAGGGCCACGAGACCCAGTACTTC.